The 8 T cell receptor beta chains presented below share a single source sample, sequenced in a study of Ad26.COV2.S vaccination and SARS-CoV-2 variants. Sample treatment: about 20 received Ad26.COV2.S at low or high dose, single or two shots; about 5 received placebo; per-sample allocation not given. Specimens were obtained on day 63 following the first vaccine or placebo injection. Libraries were prepared by immunoSEQ multiplex PCR; TCRdb keeps only in-frame clonotypes and omits some of them. The repertoire consists of some 390,000 clones, with about 89% occurring once and the leading ten covering 1.5% to 2%. Source: peripheral blood, taken in a trial of Ad26.COV2.S vaccine versus placebo. The source is a person between 18 and 59 years old who received the Ad26.COV2.S COVID-19 vaccine or a placebo.

A single count supports this clone. The CDR3 sequence: CASSQPGETQYF. As DNA, the CDR3 is TGCGCCAGCAGCCAACCGGGAGAGACCCAGTACTTC. The chain is built from TRBV4-1 and TRBJ2-5; the D is unclear. Per the germline V gene, CDR1 is MGHRA and CDR2 is YSYEKL. V was shortened by 2 bases and J by 4 bases, with 5 bases between the two germline ends. The CDR3 has 12 residues.

The rearrangement joins TRBV28 to TRBJ1-5; 10 bases agree with TRBD1. CDR3 length: 14 residues. The trim removed 9 bases at V and 6 bases at J, leaving 8 bases unmatched. Germline CDR1 is MDHEN and CDR2 is SYDVKM. The DNA for the CDR3 is TGTGCCAGTGTGACAGGGGGCGCACGTCAGCCCCAGCATTTT. It encodes CASVTGGARQPQHF.

The chain uses TRBV19 and TRBJ1-1, with D possibly being TRBD1 (5 bases). The CDR3 loop spans 15 amino acids. The V gene lost 6 bases and the J gene lost 3 bases, with 17 bases spanning the gap. Germline assignment: CDR1 LNHDA and CDR2 SQIVND (reference sequence). The CDR3 sequence is CASRHPGRGDTEAFF. For the CDR3, the DNA is TGTGCCAGTAGACACCCCGGGCGGGGGGACACTGAAGCTTTCTTT.

With regard to this clone: Since a much larger clone is just one base distant, this may be a read error. V is TRBV7-9 and J is TRBJ2-2; 11 nucleotides agree with TRBD2. Unmatched junction bases numbered 0, after V lost 2 bases and J lost 4 bases. This CDR3 region has 15 residues. Germline V CDR1 and CDR2: SEHNR, FQNEAQ (reference sequence). The CDR3 nucleotides read TGTGCCAGCAGCTTAACTAGCGGGGGCACCGGGGAGCTGTTTTTT. Translating it yields CASSLTSGGTGELFF.

The V and J genes are TRBV14 and TRBJ2-3, with D perhaps matching TRBD2 (6 bases). CDR1 is SGHDN and CDR2 is FVKESK in the germline V gene. Trimming shortened V by 1 base and J by 4 bases, and 9 bases separated the two germline ends. This CDR3 region has 14 residues. The CDR3, as DNA: TGTGCCAGCAGCCAAGGACTAGGGGCAGATACGCAGTATTTT. This encodes CASSQGLGADTQYF. The whole variable domain, filled in from reference TRBV14 and TRBJ2-3, reads EAGVTQFPSHSVIEKGQTVTLRCDPISGHDNLYWYRRVMGKEIKFLLHFVKESKQDESGMPNNRFLAERTGGTYSTLKVQPAELEDSGVYFCASSQGLGADTQYFGPGTRLTVL.

CDR3 bases: TGTGCCTGGAGTGTACGCTTAGGGGGATACAATCAGCCCCAGCATTTT. Translation: CAWSVRLGGYNQPQHF. V is TRBV30 and J is TRBJ1-5, with TRBD1 as a possible D gene (6 bases). The V end lost 0 bases, the J end lost 3 bases, and 15 bases lay between the germline ends. CDR3 length equals 16 residues. Germline-derived CDR1 and CDR2 are GTSNPN and SVGIG (reference sequence).

V and J are TRBV7-8 and TRBJ1-2, with 8 bases fitting TRBD1. Germline V CDR1 and CDR2: SGHVS, FQNEAQ. The CDR3 sequence is 14 residues long. Trimming at V came to 6 bases and at J to 5 bases, leaving 8 bases not matched to a gene. The CDR3 coding sequence is TGTGCCAGCAGACCCCAGGGGGCTGGATATGGCTACACCTTC. This gives the protein CASRPQGAGYGYTF.

The chain recombines TRBV6-4 with TRBJ2-7; 11 bases line up with TRBD2. Trimming took 0 bases from V and 0 from J; bases not matched to a gene: 13. Germline V CDR1 and CDR2: MRHNA, SNTAGT. The CDR3 sequence is 20 residues long. The CDR3 is CASSDSKYTGTSGYSYEQYF. CDR3 coding DNA: TGTGCCAGCAGTGACTCGAAGTACACCGGGACTAGCGGTTACTCCTACGAGCAGTACTTC.